The clone carrying this T cell receptor beta chain was picked up many times. TCRdb fed the 5' RACE reads into MiXCR, producing one record per CDR3 protein. The table has 45,000 to 65,000 distinct CDR3 sequences, 7% to 9% seen once. The source of the sample is a study of neurological immune-mediated disorders. Documented time point: longitudinal time-point 3. The CDR3 sequence is 17 residues long. After removal of 1 base from V and 3 bases from J, the junction contained 8 bases not matched to a gene. Germline CDR1 and CDR2: LGHNA and YNFKEQ. The source material was PBMCs. The clonotype originates from a woman aged 40 to 50 in good health. V is TRBV4-2 and J is TRBJ2-3, with 9 bases matching TRBD2. The CDR3 DNA is TGTGCCAGCAGCCAAGGTCAGCTAGCGGGGTGGACAGATACGCAGTATTTT. Residues: CASSQGQLAGWTDTQYF.